A single sample gave rise to the 18 T cell receptor beta chains below, sequenced in a study of liver allograft versus peripheral blood T cells. The overall study: What was compared were the T cell receptor repertoires in transplanted livers and those in the peripheral blood of recipients.

TCRdb processed the reads anew with MiXCR; each CDR3 protein has one entry. The table has around 1,900 distinct CDR3 sequences, 16% seen once. The origin of the receptors is a human patient who had a liver transplant. T cells may partly derive from the graft donor.

This clonotype is judged medium-sized. The rearrangement joins TRBV27 to TRBJ1-1, with D maybe TRBD1 (5 bases). This CDR3 spans 15 amino acids. CDR1 and CDR2 from the germline V gene are MNHEY and SMNVEV (reference sequence). Trimming pared 10 bases from V and 0 bases from J, leaving 18 bases between. The CDR3 DNA sequence: TGTGCCACTCGCCCGGGGACCCTGATGAACACTGAAGCTTTCTTT. Encoded protein: CATRPGTLMNTEAFF.

This clonotype qualifies as medium-sized. The V call is TRBV6-1, the J call TRBJ1-1, with 7 positions matching TRBD1. Germline CDR1 reads MNHNS; CDR2 reads SASEGT. V lost 4 bases, J lost 8 bases, and 13 bases stayed unmatched. The CDR3 runs to 15 residues. Here the CDR3 reads CASSARTGSSQEAFF. Here the CDR3 DNA reads TGTGCCAGCAGTGCAAGGACAGGTTCCTCTCAAGAAGCTTTCTTT.

As to this clonotype: This likely came from a read error, as a far larger clone is one base away. The V and J genes are TRBV10-3 and TRBJ2-7; D is ambiguous. This CDR3 comprises 15 residues. CDR1 is ENHRY and CDR2 is SYGVKD in the germline V gene. The CDR3, as DNA: TGTGCCAGCAGTTACTCGGCCAGCAAGCAATACGAGCAGTACTTC. Translated, it gives CASSYSASKQYEQYF.

A remark on this clonotype: A far more abundant clone sits one base away, making this likely a read error. V and J are TRBV11-2 and TRBJ1-2; no clear D. CDR3 length: 13 residues. The germline V gene encodes CDR1 SGHAT and CDR2 FQNNGV. With 0 bases removed from V and 6 bases from J, the gap between germline ends came to 8 bases. CDR3 in DNA: TGTGCCAGCAGCTTAGAGGACTTCCATGGCTACACCTTC. This sequence encodes CASSLEDFHGYTF.

By its share, this clonotype is medium-sized. The chain is built from TRBV5-6 and TRBJ2-1; unclear D gene. V dropped 0 bases and J dropped 0 bases, with 7 bases sitting between them. Germline CDR1 and CDR2: SGHDT and YYEEEE. CDR3 length: 15 amino acids. CDR3 bases: TGTGCCAGCAGCTTGGGCCCGATCTCCTACAATGAGCAGTTCTTC. It is translated as CASSLGPISYNEQFF. Drawing the rest from reference TRBV5-6 and TRBJ2-1, the complete variable domain is DAGVTQSPTHLIKTRGQQVTLRCSPKSGHDTVSWYQQALGQGPQFIFQYYEEEERQRGNFPDRFSGHQFPNYSSELNVNALLLGDSALYLCASSLGPISYNEQFFGPGTRLTVL.

This clonotype rates as large. CDR3 bases: TGTGCCAGCAGTCCGGATTCTAATGAAAAACTGTTTTTT. Residues: CASSPDSNEKLFF. The J gene is TRBJ1-4, the V gene TRBV6-5; D remains unclear. Trimming took 5 bases from V and 3 from J, leaving 7 bases between them. Germline V gene data show CDR1 as MNHEY and CDR2 as SVGAGI. This CDR3 spans 13 amino acids.

This clonotype ranks as medium-sized. The rearrangement uses TRBV7-2 and TRBJ2-2, with 7 bases aligning to TRBD2. The CDR3 runs 17 residues. Trimming took 7 bases from V and 4 from J; bases not matched to a gene: 15. Germline V gene sequence: CDR1 SGHTA, CDR2 FQGNSA. The CDR3 sequence: CASNHPQGGASTGELFF. DNA of the CDR3: TGTGCCAGCAACCATCCCCAGGGAGGGGCTAGCACCGGGGAGCTGTTTTTT.

A remark on this clonotype: A much more abundant neighbour one base away suggests this may be a read error. Without the conserved terminal phenylalanine or tryptophan, this CDR3 likely stems from a read error. The chain couples TRBV7-9 to TRBJ2-2, with 11 bases aligning to TRBD1. J was trimmed by 7 bases and V by 5 bases; bases with no gene match: 6. The CDR3 covers 15 residues. Germline loops: CDR1 SEHNR, CDR2 FQNEAQ (reference sequence). CDR3 residues: CASSPGTGGIGELFL. The CDR3 DNA reads TGTGCCAGCAGCCCCGGGACAGGGGGGATCGGGGAGCTGTTTCTT.

This clonotype is hyperexpanded. The chain couples TRBV7-9 to TRBJ2-2, with D perhaps matching TRBD2 (6 bases). The CDR3 loop spans 14 amino acids. The germline CDR1 and CDR2 sequences are SEHNR and FQNEAQ (reference sequence). Trimming took off 5 bases at V and 9 bases at J, with 16 bases between the two ends. CDR3 residues: CASSRDSMLRELFF. CDR3 in DNA: TGTGCCAGCAGCCGGGACTCCATGCTCCGGGAGCTGTTTTTT.

A note on this clonotype: A read error likely explains this, since a far larger clone differs by one base. The chain couples TRBV20-1 to TRBJ2-1, with 8 bases identical to TRBD1. Germline loops: CDR1 DFQATT, CDR2 SNEGSKA (reference sequence). The CDR3 contains 13 residues. V lost 6 bases, J lost 10 bases, and 11 bases stayed unmatched. The CDR3 protein is CSAKGQAAREQFF. CDR3 coding DNA: TGCAGTGCGAAGGGACAGGCCGCCCGGGAGCAGTTCTTC.

This chain uses TRBV19 with TRBJ2-3, with D unclear. The CDR3 length is 11 residues. The germline V and J ends were trimmed by 10 bases and 4 bases, with 9 bases remaining between them. Germline V gene lookup returns CDR1 LNHDA and CDR2 SQIVND (reference sequence). DNA for the CDR3: TGTGCCATTAGGGCCGCAGATACGCAGTATTTT. Translation: CAIRAADTQYF.

By sample fraction, this clonotype is medium-sized. The J gene is TRBJ1-1, the V gene TRBV6-1; 7 bases map to TRBD1. From germline, CDR1 is MNHNS and CDR2 SASEGT. V trimming: 3 bases; J trimming: 0 bases; junction bases outside the gene matches: 13. The CDR3 has 18 residues. CDR3 DNA sequence: TGTGCCAGCAGTGATTCGGGGACAGCAACTTTCATGAACACTGAAGCTTTCTTT. Its translation is CASSDSGTATFMNTEAFF.

This clonotype is medium-sized in the sample. CDR3 sequence reads: CSARDWAAPSGSPLHF. The CDR3 DNA sequence: TGCAGTGCTAGAGATTGGGCAGCGCCTTCGGGTTCACCCCTCCACTTT. The V call is TRBV20-1, the J call TRBJ1-6; D is uncertain. Trimming cost V 0 bases and J 9 bases, with 18 bases left between them. Germline V gene lookup returns CDR1 DFQATT and CDR2 SNEGSKA (reference sequence). This CDR3 spans 16 amino acids.

By sample share, this clonotype is medium-sized. The V gene is TRBV19, the J gene TRBJ1-5; possibly TRBD1 for D (6 bases). V was shortened by 4 bases and J by 0 bases, with 10 bases between the two germline ends. Germline values: CDR1 LNHDA, CDR2 SQIVND (reference sequence). The CDR3 is 15 residues long. The DNA of the CDR3 is TGTGCCAGTAGTAGAAACAGGGATAGCAATCAGCCCCAGCATTTT. It specifies CASSRNRDSNQPQHF.

By share, this clonotype counts as large. The V and J genes are TRBV6-2 or TRBV6-3 and TRBJ1-2; D may be TRBD1 (5 bases). CDR1 is MNHEY and CDR2 is SVGEGT in the germline V gene. The CDR3 sequence is 12 residues long. Deletions cut 7 bases from V and 6 bases from J, with 12 bases between. CDR3 nucleotide sequence: TGTGCCAGCAATGACGCAGGGAATGGCTACACCTTC. Translated: CASNDAGNGYTF.

This clonotype rates as medium-sized. The rearrangement joins TRBV19 to TRBJ1-1; no clear D. Germline-derived CDR1 and CDR2 are LNHDA and SQIVND (reference sequence). The CDR3 spans 15 residues. The V end was cut by 7 bases, the J end by 4 bases, with 19 bases between. This CDR3 reads CASTYSERLSTEAFF. CDR3 coding DNA: TGTGCCAGTACCTATAGCGAAAGGCTGAGCACTGAAGCTTTCTTT.

This clonotype is classed as medium-sized. The chain links TRBV19 to TRBJ2-1; 8 nucleotides agree with TRBD2. Germline assignment: CDR1 LNHDA and CDR2 SQIVND (reference sequence). With 4 bases clipped from V and 4 bases from J, the junction kept 0 bases outside the gene matches. The CDR3 spans 13 residues. CDR3 nucleotide sequence: TGTGCCAGTAGTAGACTAGCGTACAATGAGCAGTTCTTC. It yields the protein CASSRLAYNEQFF.

Notes on this clonotype: A read error is the likely source, as a far larger clone sits one nucleotide away. The V gene is TRBV11-2, the J gene TRBJ2-3; D might be TRBD1 or TRBD2, each matching 5 bases. CDR1 is SGHAT and CDR2 is FQNNGV in the germline V gene. CDR3 length: 13 amino acids. V gave up 6 bases and J gave up 14 bases, with 21 bases separating them. CDR3 loop: CASSFGTVLRGYF. CDR3 sequence (DNA): TGTGCCAGCAGTTTCGGGACGGTGCTGAGGGGGTATTTT. Using reference TRBV11-2 and TRBJ2-3 for the parts outside the CDR3, the full variable domain is EAGVAQSPRYKIIEKRQSVAFWCNPISGHATLYWYQQILGQGPKLLIQFQNNGVVDDSQLPKDRFSAERLKGVDSTLKIQPAKLEDSAVYLCASSFGTVLRGYFGPGTRLTVL.